One and the same sample provided the 20 T cell receptor beta chains below, sequenced in a study of T cell responses to AZD1222 COVID-19 vaccine. Generated by immunoSEQ multiplex PCR, the TCRdb table keeps only in-frame clones and is missing some. The table includes more than 150,000 clones, less than 95% detected once. The input for sequencing was peripheral blood, taken on day 0 of AZD1222 vaccination. The receptor set was obtained from an adult in good health.

The chain combines TRBV27 with TRBJ1-4; no clear D. V was cut by 4 bases and J by 5 bases, with 11 bases left in between. Per the germline V gene, CDR1 is MNHEY and CDR2 is SMNVEV (reference sequence). The CDR3 has 14 residues. The CDR3 DNA sequence: TGTGCCAGCAGTTCTTACTTAGGGAATGAAAAACTGTTTTTT. This gives the protein CASSSYLGNEKLFF. Full variable domain (outside the CDR3, taken from reference TRBV27 and TRBJ1-4): EAQVTQNPRYLITVTGKKLTVTCSQNMNHEYMSWYRQDPGLGLRQIYYSMNVEVTDKGDVPEGYKVSRKEKRNFPLILESPSPNQTSLYFCASSSYLGNEKLFFGSGTQLSVL.

The chain joins TRBV19 to TRBJ1-2; TRBD1 agrees at 9 bases. The length of the CDR3 is 14 residues. Losses at the gene ends were 5 bases for V and 7 bases for J; bases not matched to a gene: 8. Germline assignment: CDR1 LNHDA and CDR2 SQIVND (reference sequence). This CDR3 is CASSARDREGGYTF. CDR3 in DNA: TGTGCCAGTAGTGCTCGGGACAGGGAAGGTGGCTACACCTTC.

The chain joins TRBV5-1 to TRBJ2-1, with D hard to call. The V gene's germline CDR1 is SGHRS and CDR2 YFSETQ. This CDR3 is 13 amino acids long. The ends were cut back, 4 bases at V and 9 bases at J, with 14 bases in the middle. Here the CDR3 reads CASSRVVGSEQFF. CDR3 nucleotides: TGCGCCAGCAGCAGGGTAGTCGGCTCTGAGCAGTTCTTC. The full variable domain, rest sourced from reference TRBV5-1 and TRBJ2-1, is KAGVTQTPRYLIKTRGQQVTLSCSPISGHRSVSWYQQTPGQGLQFLFEYFSETQRNKGNFPGRFSGRQFSNSRSEMNVSTLELGDSALYLCASSRVVGSEQFFGPGTRLTVL.

In its sample, this clone was seen once. As DNA, the CDR3 is TGTGCCAGCAGCCCCCGGGATAAGCTGAACACTGAAGCTTTCTTT. Protein: CASSPRDKLNTEAFF. The rearrangement joins TRBV7-9 to TRBJ1-1; D gene unclear. Per germline, CDR1 SEHNR and CDR2 FQNEAQ (reference sequence). This CDR3 region has 15 residues. V was clipped by 5 bases and J by 0 bases, with 13 bases between them.

The genes are TRBV10-2 and TRBJ2-3; 7 nucleotides align to TRBD2. V lost 6 bases and J lost 3; bases outside the gene matches: 6. CDR1 and CDR2 (germline): WSHSY, SAAADI. This CDR3 has 14 residues. DNA of the CDR3: TGCGCCAGCAGCTGGAGCGGGGAGACAGATACGCAGTATTTT. It codes for CASSWSGETDTQYF.

The rearrangement uses TRBV27 and TRBJ1-6; D not certain. The CDR3 has 13 residues. Germline CDR1 is MNHEY and CDR2 is SMNVEV (reference sequence). V was trimmed by 4 bases and J by 11 bases, leaving 12 bases between them. CDR3 DNA sequence: TGTGCCAGCAGTTCCGGTTACGGGGCACCCCTCCACTTT. Encoded protein: CASSSGYGAPLHF.

The chain uses TRBV28 and TRBJ2-1; perhaps TRBD1 as D (5 bases). Germline values: CDR1 MDHEN, CDR2 SYDVKM. This CDR3 has 16 amino acids. V gave up 4 bases and J gave up 3 bases, with 16 bases separating them. The CDR3 reads CASSSWGAQSYNEQFF. As DNA, the CDR3 is TGTGCCAGCAGTTCGTGGGGCGCGCAAAGCTACAATGAGCAGTTCTTC.

The chain has TRBV7-8 and TRBJ2-1; 9 bases are a match to TRBD2. CDR1 and CDR2 (germline): SGHVS, FQNEAQ. V trimming: 4 bases; J trimming: 6 bases; junction bases outside the gene matches: 7. The CDR3 spans 15 residues. This CDR3 reads CASSSLSSGANEQFF. In nucleotides, the CDR3 is TGTGCCAGCAGCTCCCTCTCTAGCGGGGCCAATGAGCAGTTCTTC.

V gene TRBV4-1 combines with J gene TRBJ1-6, with D tentatively TRBD1 (5 bases). Germline-derived CDR1 and CDR2 are MGHRA and YSYEKL. The CDR3 runs 15 residues. Trimming removed 0 bases from V and 10 bases from J, with 13 bases in between. This CDR3 is CASSQDPGPYSPLHF. CDR3 DNA: TGCGCCAGCAGCCAAGACCCAGGGCCGTACTCACCCCTCCACTTT.

The chain has TRBV18 and TRBJ2-5, with 8 bases lining up with TRBD2. This CDR3 has 14 residues. The J segment lost 7 bases and the V segment lost 2 bases, leaving 6 bases of the junction unmatched. The germline CDR1 and CDR2 sequences are KGHSH and LQKENI. CDR3 DNA: TGTGCCAGCTCACCAGGAGGCACTAGCGGGACCCAGTACTTC. It codes for CASSPGGTSGTQYF.

This chain uses TRBV11-2 with TRBJ2-7; D possibly corresponds to TRBD2 (6 bases). Trimming took 1 base from V and 1 from J, leaving 14 bases between them. The CDR3 is made up of 16 amino acids. Germline CDR1 SGHAT, CDR2 FQNNGV. Here the CDR3 reads CASSLVWGVRSYEQYF. In DNA form, the CDR3 reads TGTGCCAGCAGCTTAGTTTGGGGGGTGAGGTCCTACGAGCAGTACTTC.

This chain links TRBV10-3 with TRBJ1-2; a possible D gene is TRBD1 (5 bases). The CDR3 contains 16 residues. The germline V gene has CDR1 ENHRY and CDR2 SYGVKD. Trimming left V 2 bases short and J 4 bases short, with 17 bases between. Written as DNA, the CDR3 is TGTGCCATCAGTGAGACCCACGATCTTACAGGCTATGGCTACACCTTC. It yields the protein CAISETHDLTGYGYTF.

This sequence joins TRBV7-8 and TRBJ2-1; TRBD2 might be the D (5 bases). The ends were cut back, 3 bases at V and 0 bases at J, with 12 bases in the middle. The germline V gene has CDR1 SGHVS and CDR2 FQNEAQ. The CDR3 is made up of 16 amino acids. In DNA form, the CDR3 reads TGTGCCAGCAGCTTGGAAGCGGAGAGCTCCTACAATGAGCAGTTCTTC. Translated, it gives CASSLEAESSYNEQFF.

This clone was detected only once. This chain uses TRBV6-5 with TRBJ1-5; D might be TRBD1 (5 bases). Germline values: CDR1 MNHEY, CDR2 SVGAGI. CDR3 size: 14 residues. Between the trimmed V and J ends, which lost 5 bases and 6 bases, there was a span of 14 bases. In DNA form, the CDR3 reads TGTGCCAGCAGTCCCGGACCTGGGGGTCAGCCCCAGCATTTT. Encoded protein: CASSPGPGGQPQHF.

This clone was observed at least ten times. The DNA for the CDR3 is TGTGCCAGCAGTGAGAGACTAGCGGGGGGGGATGAGCAGTTCTTC. This sequence encodes CASSERLAGGDEQFF. The chain is built from TRBV6-4 and TRBJ2-1; TRBD2 matches at 14 bases. Trimming took 3 bases from V and 8 from J; bases not matched to a gene: 3. Germline CDR1 MRHNA, CDR2 SNTAGT. This CDR3 comprises 15 residues.

CDR3 amino acids: CASSLAEPSLGAFF. The CDR3 DNA is TGTGCCAGCAGCTTAGCCGAGCCCTCCTTAGGAGCTTTCTTT. The genes are TRBV7-2 and TRBJ1-1; D remains unclear. The ends were cut back, 0 bases at V and 10 bases at J, with 15 bases in the middle. Germline V CDR1 and CDR2: SGHTA, FQGNSA. This CDR3 has 14 amino acids.

The chain uses TRBV5-1 and TRBJ1-1; weak D call: TRBD1 (5 bases). V was pared by 5 bases and J by 1 base, with 9 bases between. This CDR3 is built from 13 residues. Germline V lookup: CDR1 SGHRS, CDR2 YFSETQ. The CDR3 bases are TGCGCCAGCAGACAGGCTCGGAACACTGAAGCTTTCTTT. Translated, it gives CASRQARNTEAFF.

V and J are TRBV6-4 and TRBJ2-1, with D perhaps assigned TRBD1 or TRBD2 (6 bases each). Germline V lookup: CDR1 MRHNA, CDR2 SNTAGT. V shed 4 bases and J shed 0 bases, with 13 bases lying between them. The CDR3 has 16 amino acids. CDR3 residues: CASSASGASSYNEQFF. The DNA of the CDR3 is TGTGCCAGCAGTGCCTCGGGGGCCAGCTCCTACAATGAGCAGTTCTTC.

This rearrangement joins TRBV11-2 to TRBJ1-1; D is undetermined. With 4 bases removed from V and 10 bases from J, the gap between germline ends came to 13 bases. Per germline, CDR1 SGHAT and CDR2 FQNNGV. CDR3 length: 12 residues. The CDR3 region is CASSSEVRAAFF. In DNA, the CDR3 is TGTGCCAGCAGCTCAGAGGTGAGGGCAGCTTTCTTT.

This clone was recorded only once. This sequence joins TRBV9 and TRBJ1-6, with unresolved D. Germline CDR1 is SGDLS and CDR2 is YYNGEE. The CDR3 loop spans 14 amino acids. Trimming took 2 bases from V and 10 from J, leaving 13 bases between them. This chain's CDR3 is CASSVRREGSPLHF. Here the CDR3 DNA reads TGTGCCAGCAGCGTGAGAAGGGAAGGGTCACCCCTCCACTTT.